These T cell receptor beta chains were read from a single sample in a study of CD8 T cells in ankylosing spondylitis. TCRdb recomputed calls from the 5' RACE reads with MiXCR, one row per CDR3 protein. The data contain under 300,000 distinct CDR3 sequences, roughly a tenth of them singletons. Material: blood, either unsorted or a sorted T cell fraction (not recorded which). The source of these receptors is a male donor with ankylosing spondylitis or in good health (not recorded which). Both conserved end residues are part of each CDR3. D genes are given only for firm matches. Size values are once, few and many counts, or a class for expanded clones, and some rows have none.

>-|-|TRBJ1-2|TRBV18
TGTGCCAGCTCACCGGCGACCGAGACAAATGGCTACACCTTC
CASSPATETNGYTF
>many|-|TRBJ2-2|TRBV12-3/TRBV12-4
TGTGCCAACAAACAGACGAACACCGGGGAGCTGTTTTTT
CANKQTNTGELFF
>many|TRBD1|TRBJ2-2|TRBV5-1
TGCGCCAGCAGCGTGCCGGGACAGAGTTCGGCCGGGGAGCTGTTTTTT
CASSVPGQSSAGELFF
>many|-|TRBJ2-5|TRBV18
TGTGCCAGCTCCCCCACTCAGATCAGGGAGACCCAGTACTTC
CASSPTQIRETQYF
>once|-|TRBJ1-2|TRBV30
TGTGTCTGGAGTGTACAGAGATTTGGGACCGAGAACTATGGCTACACCTTC
CVWSVQRFGTENYGYTF
>-|-|TRBJ1-2|TRBV3-1
TGTGCCAGCAGCCCAAGCGAGGCCCCTCGGGCAGGGTCCACCTTC
CASSPSEAPRAGSTF
>many|-|TRBJ1-2|TRBV12-3/TRBV12-4
TGTGCCAGCAGTTTAAGGCCCGGACTAGGCCTGCAGGCATCTAACTATGGCTACACCTTC
CASSLRPGLGLQASNYGYTF
>many|-|TRBJ2-5|TRBV12-3/TRBV12-4
TGTGCCAGCAGTCAATCCGGAATCCAAGAGACCCAGTACTTC
CASSQSGIQETQYF
>-|-|TRBJ1-1|TRBV5-1
TGCGCCAGCAGCCTCCCCTCGGCCGGGTTGAACACTGAAGCTTTCTTT
CASSLPSAGLNTEAFF
>many|-|TRBJ1-1|TRBV12-3/TRBV12-4
TGTGCCAGCAGCCTTACCGAGACTGAAGCTTTCTTT
CASSLTETEAFF
>many|-|TRBJ1-2|TRBV5-6
TGTGCCAGCACCGCGCGCGGGTTATACTATGGCTACACCTTC
CASTARGLYYGYTF
>many|TRBD1|TRBJ2-1|TRBV12-3/TRBV12-4
TGTGCCAGCAGTATAGGACAGGTAACCAGTGAGCAGTTCTTC
CASSIGQVTSEQFF
>many|-|TRBJ1-4|TRBV15
TGTGCCACCAGTGGATCAACTAATGAAAAACTGTTTTTT
CATSGSTNEKLFF
>many|-|TRBJ1-5|TRBV12-3/TRBV12-4
TGTGCCAGCAGTACAGGGCACAATCAGCCCCAGCATTTT
CASSTGHNQPQHF
>few|TRBD2|TRBJ2-5|TRBV5-1
TGCGCCAGCAGCTCGGGACTAGCGGGAGGGCCGGAGACCCAGTACTTC
CASSSGLAGGPETQYF
>many|-|TRBJ2-3|TRBV4-2
TGTGCCAGCAGCCAAGATGGTCAGAGCACAGATACGCAGTATTTT
CASSQDGQSTDTQYF
>many|TRBD1|TRBJ1-2|TRBV20-1
TGCAGTGCCCCCTCAGGGGGGGGTCTATATGGCTACACCTTC
CSAPSGGGLYGYTF
>-|-|TRBJ2-7|TRBV20-1
TGCAGTGCTAGAGTCTACAGGAGCTCCTACGAGCAGTACTTC
CSARVYRSSYEQYF
>many|-|TRBJ1-6|TRBV30
TGTGCCTGGAGTGTACGCGGAGAGTCACCCCTCCACTTT
CAWSVRGESPLHF
>many|-|TRBJ1-3|TRBV3-1
TGTGCCAGCAGCTATTCTGCCGGGACCTCTGGAAACACCATATATTTT
CASSYSAGTSGNTIYF